This T cell receptor (beta chain) is from a study of cytomegalovirus exposure and HLA in healthy donors. Of note for this clone: Its antigen is still unknown.

PCR primers comprised 60 Vbeta and 13 Jbeta primers. Libraries were prepared by immunoSEQ multiplex PCR; TCRdb keeps only in-frame clonotypes and omits some of them. The sample includes some 160,000 clones, around four fifths of them seen just once. The CDR3 has 16 amino acids. The germline V gene has CDR1 MNHEY and CDR2 SMNVEV (reference sequence). V lost 0 bases, J lost 3 bases, and 14 bases lay in between. Whereas donors were nominally healthy upon sampling, unrecorded immune exposures were probable. Findings and limits, study-wide: Listed as cytomegalovirus-associated were 170 or so TCR beta chains. Follow-up analysis later connected one missense variant in DCLRE1C with trimming of TCR beta V- and J-genes.

The TCR comes from a woman aged 25 to 39 in good health and CMV-seronegative. The J gene is TRBJ1-2, the V gene TRBV27, with D possibly TRBD1 on 5 matching bases. The sequenced material came from PBMCs. The CDR3 DNA is TGTGCCAGCAGTTTATCGATAAGCGGGGCTGACTATGGCTACACCTTC. It encodes CASSLSISGADYGYTF.